Listed below are T cell receptor beta chains from one sample, sequenced in a study of T cells in tuberculosis. TCRdb's table, derived via immunoSEQ multiplex PCR, lists solely in-frame clones and lacks some. Among 20,000 to 25,000 clones, roughly 92% were seen once, and the ten largest hold roughly a sixth. Sequenced: PBMCs. The receptor set was obtained from a donor aged 10-29 years with latent tuberculosis or without tuberculosis infection. Some clones in this sample may be carry-over from other donors' samples. Each CDR3 is given with its conserved first and last residue. D genes are given only for firm matches. The size of a clone is reported for some rows only, either as once, few or many, or as a class for expanded clones.

abundance,j_gene,v_gene,d_gene,CDR3nt,CDR3aa
-,TRBJ2-2,TRBV18,-,TGTGCCAGCTCACCACCCGGACAAATGAACACCGGGGAGCTGTTTTTT,CASSPPGQMNTGELFF
-,TRBJ1-5,TRBV6-4,-,TGTGCCAGCAGTGACTCGGGCGGGAATCAGCCCCAGCATTTT,CASSDSGGNQPQHF
-,TRBJ2-7,TRBV27,TRBD1,TGTGCCAGCAGTTTATCTTCCAGGGGGCGGTACGAGCAGTACTTC,CASSLSSRGRYEQYF
-,TRBJ2-7,TRBV4-2,TRBD2,TGTGCCAGCAGCCAAGGGACTAGCGGGGGTTACTACGAGCAGTACTTC,CASSQGTSGGYYEQYF
-,TRBJ2-1,TRBV7-8,TRBD2,TGTGCCAGCAGCGTAGCGGGAGGGGACAATGAGCAGTTCTTC,CASSVAGGDNEQFF
-,TRBJ1-4,TRBV19,-,TGTGCCAGTAGTATTTCGGTACCCTCTAATGAAAAACTGTTTTTT,CASSISVPSNEKLFF
-,TRBJ1-3,TRBV6-5,-,TGTGCCAGCAGGCCAGGGGCCTCGGACACCATATATTTT,CASRPGASDTIYF
-,TRBJ1-1,TRBV9,TRBD1,TGTGCCAGCAGCCCCGGTTGGGACAGGAACACTGAAGCTTTCTTT,CASSPGWDRNTEAFF
-,TRBJ2-3,TRBV7-3,TRBD2,TGTGCCAGCAGCTTCAAAGCGTCTGGACTAGCGGGAGTTCAAGTCGTAGGAGATACGCAGTATTTT,CASSFKASGLAGVQVVGDTQYF
-,TRBJ1-4,TRBV6-6,TRBD1,TGTGCCAGCAGCTACAGGGGGCCTGGTGAAAAACTGTTTTTT,CASSYRGPGEKLFF
-,TRBJ2-7,TRBV19,-,TGTGCCAGTAAGAAGGGGTACGAGCAGTACTTC,CASKKGYEQYF
-,TRBJ2-7,TRBV28,TRBD2,TGTGCCAGCAGAACGAGCGGGAGTAAGTACGAGCAGTACTTC,CASRTSGSKYEQYF
once,TRBJ1-1,TRBV4-2,TRBD1,TGTGCCAGCAGAGGACAGGCCGTTGAAGCTTTCTTT,CASRGQAVEAFF
-,TRBJ1-5,TRBV4-2,-,TGTGCCAGCAGCCAAGACAGGCATGGGAGGCCCCAGCATTTT,CASSQDRHGRPQHF
-,TRBJ1-2,TRBV7-2,-,TGTGCCAGCAGCTTTTACAGGAGCTCTAACTATGGCTACACCTTC,CASSFYRSSNYGYTF
-,TRBJ1-3,TRBV5-8,-,TGTGCCAGCAGCTTGCGAGGACATTCGGGAAACACCATATATTTT,CASSLRGHSGNTIYF
-,TRBJ1-1,TRBV19,-,TGTGCCAGTACTTCCTCACAGGGCTTCCCCGAAGCTTTCTTT,CASTSSQGFPEAFF
-,TRBJ1-1,TRBV7-9,TRBD1,TGTGCCAGCAGCCCCCGACAGGGAACGAACACTGAAGCTTTCTTT,CASSPRQGTNTEAFF
-,TRBJ1-1,TRBV9,TRBD1,TGTGCCAGCAGCGGACCGACAGGGGAGAACACTGAAGCTTTCTTT,CASSGPTGENTEAFF
-,TRBJ1-4,TRBV5-1,-,TGCGCCAGCAGCCATCAGGGTATAGGGGCCTCTAATGAAAAACTGTTTTTT,CASSHQGIGASNEKLFF
-,TRBJ1-6,TRBV10-3,TRBD1,TGTGCCATCAGTGATTCGGGAGGGGGCGGAAATTCACCCCTCCACTTT,CAISDSGGGGNSPLHF
-,TRBJ1-5,TRBV5-1,-,TGCGCCAGCAGCCCTCAGGGGAGCAATCAGCCCCAGCATTTT,CASSPQGSNQPQHF
-,TRBJ2-3,TRBV6-5,-,TGTGCCAGCAGTTACTCGTCCGGGGGCACAGATACGCAGTATTTT,CASSYSSGGTDTQYF
few,TRBJ1-1,TRBV5-1,-,TGCGCCAGCAGTTCGTCAGGGGCGGAAATGAACACTGAAGCTTTCTTT,CASSSSGAEMNTEAFF
-,TRBJ1-1,TRBV7-2,-,TGTGCCAGCAGCTTCGTCCGGGGTGCCCCTGAAGCTTTCTTT,CASSFVRGAPEAFF
-,TRBJ2-5,TRBV5-1,TRBD2,TGCGCCAGCAGCTGGGAGGGTAGAGGGGAGACCCAGTACTTC,CASSWEGRGETQYF
-,TRBJ1-1,TRBV5-1,TRBD1,TGCGCCAGCAGCTTGGGGGACAGAGCCAACACTGAAGCTTTCTTT,CASSLGDRANTEAFF
-,TRBJ1-4,TRBV5-4,-,TGTGCCAGCAGCGGGTACAGGGATGCTCGTGAAAAACTGTTTTTT,CASSGYRDAREKLFF
-,TRBJ2-7,TRBV7-9,-,TGTGCCAGCAGCTTAGGGACTTCTAAGGCCGACGAGCAGTACTTC,CASSLGTSKADEQYF
-,TRBJ1-4,TRBV9,TRBD1,TGTGCCAGCAGCGTAGGACAGGGGAGTGAAAAACTGTTTTTT,CASSVGQGSEKLFF
-,TRBJ2-7,TRBV27,-,TGTGCCAGCAGTTCAGGTCTCCTCTTGGAGCAGTACTTC,CASSSGLLLEQYF
-,TRBJ1-6,TRBV19,-,TGTGCCAGTAGTATCAGAGGGGAGGGTTCACCCCTCCACTTT,CASSIRGEGSPLHF
-,TRBJ2-3,TRBV6-1,-,TGTGCCAGCAGTCACGGCGAGGGTGATGCAGATACGCAGTATTTT,CASSHGEGDADTQYF
-,TRBJ2-7,TRBV28,TRBD1,TGTGCCAGCAGTTTCCCGGACAGGGGATCCTACGAGCAGTACTTC,CASSFPDRGSYEQYF
-,TRBJ2-2,TRBV5-1,TRBD1,TGCGCCAGCACTCAATTGGGACAGGGGGCCGGGGAGCTGTTTTTT,CASTQLGQGAGELFF
-,TRBJ2-1,TRBV7-3,-,TGTGCCAGCAGCTCCCAGCGGTCTGGGGAGCAGTTCTTC,CASSSQRSGEQFF
-,TRBJ1-1,TRBV18,TRBD1,TGTGCCAGCTCACCGGGACAGGCCATGAACACTGAAGCTTTCTTT,CASSPGQAMNTEAFF
once,TRBJ2-1,TRBV7-9,TRBD1,TGTGCCAGCAGCTTTTCGCCGGGACAGGGCTCCAATGAGCAGTTCTTC,CASSFSPGQGSNEQFF
-,TRBJ2-3,TRBV30,TRBD2,TGTGCCTGCCGACTAGCGGGGCATCAGGCAGATACGCAGTATTTT,CACRLAGHQADTQYF
-,TRBJ2-3,TRBV11-3,TRBD2,TGTGCCAGCAGCATAAGACTAGCGGGGGGTAGCACAGATACGCAGTATTTT,CASSIRLAGGSTDTQYF